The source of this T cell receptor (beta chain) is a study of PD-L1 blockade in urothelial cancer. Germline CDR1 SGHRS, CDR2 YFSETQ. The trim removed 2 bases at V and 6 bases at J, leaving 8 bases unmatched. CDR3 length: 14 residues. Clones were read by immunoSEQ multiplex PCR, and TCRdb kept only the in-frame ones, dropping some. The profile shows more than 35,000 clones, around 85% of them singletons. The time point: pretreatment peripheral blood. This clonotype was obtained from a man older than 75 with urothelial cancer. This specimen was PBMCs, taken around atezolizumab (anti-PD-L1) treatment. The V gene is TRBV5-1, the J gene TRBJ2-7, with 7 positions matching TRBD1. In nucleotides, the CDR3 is TGCGCCAGCAGCTTAGGGACAGTCCCGGGCGAGCAGTACTTC. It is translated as CASSLGTVPGEQYF.